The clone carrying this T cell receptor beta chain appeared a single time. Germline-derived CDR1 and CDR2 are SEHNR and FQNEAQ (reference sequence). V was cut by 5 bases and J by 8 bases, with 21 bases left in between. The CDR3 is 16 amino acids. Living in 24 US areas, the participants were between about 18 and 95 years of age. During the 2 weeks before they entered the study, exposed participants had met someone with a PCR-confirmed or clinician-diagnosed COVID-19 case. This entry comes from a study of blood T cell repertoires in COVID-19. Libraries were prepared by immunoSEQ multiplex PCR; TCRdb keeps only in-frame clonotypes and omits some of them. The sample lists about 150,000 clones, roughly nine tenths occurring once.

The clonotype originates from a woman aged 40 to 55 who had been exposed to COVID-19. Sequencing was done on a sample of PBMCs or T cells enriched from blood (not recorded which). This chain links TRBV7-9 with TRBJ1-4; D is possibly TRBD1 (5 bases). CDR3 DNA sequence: TGTGCCAGCAGCCCGGGGGACGGGGCCGGGGGAGAAAAACTGTTTTTT. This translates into CASSPGDGAGGEKLFF.